These 15 T cell receptor beta chains share one sample of origin, sequenced in a study of blood T cell repertoires in COVID-19. The method was immunoSEQ multiplex PCR; TCRdb's version includes in-frame clones alone and lacks a portion of them. Of 150,000 to 200,000 clones listed, roughly 80% are singletons. Material for sequencing was peripheral blood. The receptors shown here come from a man in his sixties with acute or convalescent COVID-19.

The rearrangement links TRBV7-8 to TRBJ1-2; possibly TRBD1 for D (5 bases). Germline CDR1 reads SGHVS; CDR2 reads FQNEAQ. Trimming shortened V by 4 bases and J by 5 bases, and 8 bases separated the two germline ends. The CDR3 is made up of 12 amino acids. The CDR3 is CASSSSGYGYTF. The DNA of the CDR3 is TGTGCCAGCAGCTCCTCAGGGTATGGCTACACCTTC.

This chain joins TRBV4-3 and TRBJ2-7; 9 bases line up with TRBD2. From germline, CDR1 is LGHNA and CDR2 YSLEER. V gave up 0 bases and J gave up 6 bases; unmatched junction bases: 6. The length of the CDR3 is 15 residues. The CDR3 here is CASSQDLAGTGEQYF. CDR3 DNA: TGCGCCAGCAGCCAAGATCTAGCGGGAACAGGCGAGCAGTACTTC.

The chain employs TRBV4-2 and TRBJ2-1, with 8 bases that match TRBD2. V lost 5 bases to trimming and J lost 9 bases; unmatched junction nucleotides: 15. Germline V gives CDR1 LGHNA, CDR2 YNFKEQ. The CDR3 has 16 amino acids. The CDR3 sequence: CASSDPGLGVSFEQFF. The DNA of the CDR3 is TGTGCCAGCAGCGATCCGGGACTAGGGGTTTCCTTTGAGCAGTTCTTC.

The chain combines TRBV25-1 with TRBJ1-2; D is undetermined. Trimming pared 2 bases from V and 2 bases from J, leaving 3 bases between. The germline V gene encodes CDR1 MGHDK and CDR2 SYGVNS. The CDR3 extends over 12 amino acids. In DNA, the CDR3 is TGTGCCAGCAGTGAAGTAAACTATGGCTACACCTTC. Translation: CASSEVNYGYTF.

The V call is TRBV2, the J call TRBJ2-1; 12 bases match TRBD2. This CDR3 is 15 amino acids long. The ends lost 6 bases at V and 4 bases at J; junction bases unmatched: 4. Germline CDR1 and CDR2: SNHLY and FYNNEI. The CDR3 bases are TGTGCCAGCAGAGAACTAGCGGGAGGTTACAATGAGCAGTTCTTC. This encodes CASRELAGGYNEQFF. Variable domain in full (rest from reference TRBV2 and TRBJ2-1): EPEVTQTPSHQVTQMGQEVILRCVPISNHLYFYWYRQILGQKVEFLVSFYNNEISEKSEIFDDQFSVERPDGSNFTLKIRSTKLEDSAMYFCASRELAGGYNEQFFGPGTRLTVL.

The rearrangement joins TRBV7-2 to TRBJ2-5; 7 positions agree with TRBD1. The germline CDR1 and CDR2 sequences are SGHTA and FQGNSA. V shed 2 bases and J 5 bases; nucleotides not matched to a gene: 11. CDR3 size: 16 residues. The DNA of the CDR3 is TGTGCCAGCAGCTTAACTCGAAGAGGGGGCCAGGAGACCCAGTACTTC. Protein product: CASSLTRRGGQETQYF. Full variable domain (remainder filled in from reference TRBV7-2 and TRBJ2-5): GAGVSQSPSNKVTEKGKDVELRCDPISGHTALYWYRQSLGQGLEFLIYFQGNSAPDKSGLPSDRFSAERTGGSVSTLTIQRTQQEDSAVYLCASSLTRRGGQETQYFGPGTRLLVL.

The chain employs TRBV6-4 and TRBJ2-1; 14 bases are a match to TRBD2. Germline lookup yields CDR1 MRHNA and CDR2 SNTAGT. V was clipped by 6 bases and J by 6 bases; unmatched bases: 4. The CDR3 is 15 residues long. CDR3: CASSPTSGGANEQFF. For the CDR3, the DNA is TGTGCCAGCAGCCCGACTAGCGGGGGGGCCAATGAGCAGTTCTTC.

This sequence joins TRBV9 and TRBJ1-2; possibly TRBD1 for D (5 bases). This CDR3 has 12 amino acids. CDR1 and CDR2 from the germline V gene are SGDLS and YYNGEE. Trimming took off 2 bases at V and 5 bases at J, with 7 bases between the two ends. The CDR3 here is CASSVGGYGYTF. CDR3 nucleotides: TGTGCCAGCAGCGTTGGGGGGTATGGCTACACCTTC.

This chain connects TRBV21-1 to TRBJ1-5; the listed D gene, TRBD1, was not tested against the DNA. TRBV21-1 is reported as a pseudogene. The CDR3 covers 16 residues. In nucleotides, the CDR3 is TGTGCCAGCAGCAAAGCTGACAGCCATAGCAATCAGCCCCAGCATTTT. Protein: CASSKADSHSNQPQHF.

The chain uses TRBV6-5 and TRBJ2-3; TRBD2 aligns across 7 bases. The germline V gene encodes CDR1 MNHEY and CDR2 SVGAGI. The CDR3 contains 15 residues. V shed 2 bases, J shed 4 bases, and the junction held 6 bases outside the gene matches. In DNA, the CDR3 is TGTGCCAGCAGTTACCGTAGACTAGCTTCAGATACGCAGTATTTT. Translating it yields CASSYRRLASDTQYF.

CDR3 bases: TGTGCCAGCAGTTACGGGCGGGCCCCTCTCACAGATACGCAGTATTTT. This gives the protein CASSYGRAPLTDTQYF. The chain recombines TRBV6-5 with TRBJ2-3; D might be TRBD2 (5 bases). The germline CDR1 and CDR2 sequences are MNHEY and SVGAGI. Trimming took off 2 bases at V and 2 bases at J, with 14 bases between the two ends. The CDR3 consists of 16 residues.

The V gene is TRBV19, the J gene TRBJ2-7; 7 bases agree with TRBD1. The CDR3 length is 14 residues. With V trimmed by 3 bases and J by 5 bases, 7 bases remained unmatched. Germline lookup yields CDR1 LNHDA and CDR2 SQIVND (reference sequence). CDR3 nucleotides: TGTGCCAGTAGTATTACAGGGGATCCCCACGAGCAGTACTTC. Translation gives CASSITGDPHEQYF.

J is TRBJ1-1 and V is TRBV10-1; maybe TRBD1 (5 bases). The CDR3 consists of 11 residues. V was shortened by 2 bases and J by 11 bases, with 9 bases between the two germline ends. Germline V gene sequence: CDR1 WNHNN, CDR2 SYGVQD (reference sequence). The CDR3 DNA reads as TGCGCCAGCAGTGAGGCAGGGTTGGCTTTCTTT. It specifies CASSEAGLAFF.

The rearrangement links TRBV12-3 or TRBV12-4 to TRBJ1-1; the D is unclear. The CDR3 runs 11 residues. Trimming left V 6 bases short and J 2 bases short, with 4 bases between. In DNA form, the CDR3 reads TGTGCCAGCAGGACAAACACTGAAGCTTTCTTT. Amino acid sequence: CASRTNTEAFF.

The chain is built from TRBV28 and TRBJ2-7; no clear D gene. Trimming removed 2 bases from V and 2 bases from J, with 4 bases in between. Germline V gene sequence: CDR1 MDHEN, CDR2 SYDVKM. The CDR3 is 12 amino acids. The CDR3 sequence is CASSLLTYEQYF. DNA of the CDR3: TGTGCCAGCAGTTTACTTACCTACGAGCAGTACTTC.